This T cell receptor (beta chain) was found in a study of CD8 T cells in Susac syndrome. Patients with stable or active relapsing-remitting disease, all of them treatment-naive, made up the multiple sclerosis controls. Reverse transcription used about 0.45 to 1 ug RNA and random hexamers. A multiplex approach, immunoSEQ multiplex PCR, amplified TCR beta CDR3 across 54 Vbeta and 13 Jbeta. TCRdb itself ran the immunoSEQ multiplex PCR reads through MiXCR, one entry per CDR3 protein. This table has approximately 180,000 distinct CDR3 sequences, about 94% appearing once. V dropped 6 bases and J dropped 1 base, with 13 bases sitting between them. Germline V CDR1 and CDR2: SGHNT, YYREEE (reference sequence). CDR3 length: 14 amino acids.

The sequenced material came from CD4+ T cells from PBMCs. The gene calls are TRBV5-4 and TRBJ2-5; D not certain. This TCR derives from a human donor with multiple sclerosis. The CDR3 reads CASTQSGLQETQYF. The CDR3 DNA is TGTGCCAGCACCCAGTCTGGGCTCCAAGAGACCCAGTACTTC. The complete variable domain, with remaining parts taken from reference TRBV5-4 and TRBJ2-5, reads ETGVTQSPTHLIKTRGQQVTLRCSSQSGHNTVSWYQQALGQGPQFIFQYYREEENGRGNFPPRFSGLQFPNYSSELNVNALELDDSALYLCASTQSGLQETQYFGPGTRLLVL.